Shown below are 10 T cell receptor beta chains from a single sample sequenced in a study of shared clonotypes between healthy human individuals. The data were produced by immunoSEQ multiplex PCR, yet TCRdb's version contains in-frame clones alone and is incomplete. This sample has approximately 500,000 clones, with around 79% found just once. The sample taken for sequencing was PBMCs. The source is a woman aged 40 to 50 in good health. Some clones in this sample may be carry-over from other donors' samples.

The V call is TRBV19, the J call TRBJ1-5; 10 bases map to TRBD1. The V segment lost 5 bases and the J segment 1 base; nucleotides outside the gene matches: 5. The CDR3 sequence is 16 residues long. In germline, CDR1 is LNHDA, CDR2 SQIVND (reference sequence). CDR3 nucleotides: TGTGCCAGTAGTGACCCGGGACAGGGGAGCAATCAGCCCCAGCATTTT. Translation gives CASSDPGQGSNQPQHF.

This chain connects TRBV18 to TRBJ2-3; possibly TRBD1 for D (6 bases). Germline V lookup: CDR1 KGHSH, CDR2 LQKENI. V lost 3 bases and J 6 bases, leaving 16 bases between the germline ends. The CDR3 length is 15 residues. The DNA of the CDR3 is TGTGCCAGCTCACCTCGGACAGCAGGTGGGGATACGCAGTATTTT. Its protein product is CASSPRTAGGDTQYF.

The gene calls are TRBV27 and TRBJ2-3; 12 bases line up with TRBD2. This CDR3 contains 15 residues. V shed 4 bases and J 4 bases; nucleotides not matched to a gene: 3. The V gene's germline CDR1 is MNHEY and CDR2 SMNVEV (reference sequence). This chain's CDR3 is CASSSLAGGSDTQYF. The DNA of the CDR3 is TGTGCCAGCAGTTCACTAGCGGGAGGTTCAGATACGCAGTATTTT.

This chain connects TRBV7-8 to TRBJ2-7; D is unclear. CDR1 and CDR2 from the germline V gene are SGHVS and FQNEAQ. Trimming removed 2 bases at V and 6 bases at J, with 8 bases between. There are 12 residues in the CDR3. DNA of the CDR3: TGTGCCAGCAGCTTATCTCCCCCCGAGCAGTACTTC. Encoded protein: CASSLSPPEQYF.

The chain employs TRBV29-1 and TRBJ2-2, with TRBD2 matching 7 bases. V lost 4 bases and J lost 7; bases outside the gene matches: 6. Germline V gene lookup returns CDR1 SQVTM and CDR2 ANQGSEA. This CDR3 region has 13 residues. CDR3 in amino acids: CSVGTSGGGELFF. CDR3 in DNA: TGCAGCGTTGGGACTAGTGGAGGCGGGGAGCTGTTTTTT.

The rearrangement links TRBV11-3 to TRBJ2-1, with 8 bases lining up with TRBD1. The CDR3 has 15 residues. Germline V gene sequence: CDR1 SGHNT, CDR2 YENEEA. Germline trimming cut 4 bases from V and 8 bases from J; bases unmatched to any gene: 10. CDR3 in DNA: TGTGCCAGCAGCTCCGGTGGACAGGGTCAGGATGAGCAGTTCTTC. Protein sequence: CASSSGGQGQDEQFF.

This chain uses TRBV18 with TRBJ2-7; D might be TRBD2 (9 bases). Trimming took off 6 bases at V and 3 bases at J, with 24 bases between the two ends. This CDR3 region has 17 residues. From germline, CDR1 is KGHSH and CDR2 LQKENI. The CDR3 DNA sequence: TGTGCCAGCTCCCTAGCGGGGCAGGGGGCCTCCCTCTACGAGCAGTACTTC. It codes for CASSLAGQGASLYEQYF.

Concerning this clone: Since a much larger clone is just one base distant, this may be a read error. The rearrangement joins TRBV5-1 to TRBJ2-1; no firm D call. This CDR3 has 12 residues. Trimming took off 1 base at V and 9 bases at J, with 8 bases between the two ends. Germline V gene data show CDR1 as SGHRS and CDR2 as YFSETQ. CDR3 nucleotide sequence: TGCGCCAGCAGCTTGAGCCGCAGTGAGCAGTTCTTC. Translated, it gives CASSLSRSEQFF.

The chain is built from TRBV19 and TRBJ2-3, with a tentative D call TRBD1 (7 bases). CDR3 size: 14 residues. The V gene's germline CDR1 is LNHDA and CDR2 SQIVND (reference sequence). The V and J ends lost 0 bases and 4 bases respectively, with 8 bases between them. The CDR3 protein is CASSIDRGADTQYF. The CDR3 nucleotides are TGTGCCAGTAGTATAGACAGGGGGGCAGATACGCAGTATTTT.

J is TRBJ1-5 and V is TRBV28; TRBD1 aligns across 7 bases. Germline V gene lookup returns CDR1 MDHEN and CDR2 SYDVKM. The CDR3 runs to 15 residues. With 4 bases clipped from V and 3 bases from J, the junction kept 6 bases outside the gene matches. In nucleotides, the CDR3 is TGTGCCAGCAGTTCCCCGACAGGGCCCAATCAGCCCCAGCATTTT. Translation: CASSSPTGPNQPQHF.